This note documents a single T cell receptor (beta chain) sequence. What it binds is unknown. TCRdb re-called the 5' RACE reads, yielding one record per CDR3 amino acid sequence without DNA. This sample's table has some 390,000 distinct CDR3 sequences. The data are from a study of T cells expressing NK-cell markers. Study in general: It was sorted CD3+CD56+NKG2C+, CD3+CD56+NKG2C- and CD3+CD56-NKG2C+ T cells that supplied the TCR beta repertoires. HCMV seropositivity marked seven of the eight sequenced donors; one was seronegative.

Whole-study results and caveats: NKG2C+ dominant clonotypes from several donors made up about 1.0-8% of CD8+ T cells. HCMV specificity of the expanded NKG2C+ T cell clones stayed unclear.

Sequenced input: blood T cells: a sorted CD56 or NKG2C T cell subset, CD4+ or CD8+ T cells, or bulk PBMC T cells (not recorded which). The TCR sequence derives from a woman in her forties or fifties in good health.

The CDR3 protein is CASSLSGRGGYGYTF. The V call is TRBV7-9, the J call TRBJ1-2; there is no DNA to check the TCRdb D call of TRBD1. The CDR3 consists of 15 residues. From germline, CDR1 is SEHNR and CDR2 FQNEAQ (reference sequence).